There are a few counts of the clone carrying this T cell receptor (beta chain). Its specificity is not known. Indicated time point: persistent/refractory GD, antithyroid drugs over 5 years with positive TRAb. PBMCs were the source of the RNA used for TCR sequencing. Per American Thyroid Association guidelines, Graves' disease was diagnosed. The entry originates in a study of regulatory T cells in long-lasting Graves disease. Study conclusions and caveats: Persistent disease was associated with favored TRBV28 usage and with favored use of TRBJ1-2 and TRBJ2-5.

CDR3-region Arm-PCR and iRepertoire HTBI primers produced the TCR beta libraries. TCRdb called the multiplex PCR reads again in MiXCR, with one record for every CDR3 protein. The data contain approximately 690,000 distinct CDR3 sequences, around 30% of them singletons. The trim removed 4 bases at V and 4 bases at J, leaving 7 bases unmatched. CDR1 is SGDLS and CDR2 is YYNGEE in the germline V gene. The CDR3 spans 14 residues. The sample in question was peripheral blood mononuclear cells (PBMCs), obtained when the disease was refractory, from a patient treated with antithyroid drugs. The chain carries TRBV9 and TRBJ1-1; the match to TRBD1 covers 7 bases. This clonotype was sampled from a female donor with Graves disease. This CDR3 is CASSSRQGFTEAFF. In nucleotides, the CDR3 is TGTGCCAGCAGCTCAAGACAGGGTTTCACTGAAGCTTTCTTT.